The following is a T cell receptor (beta chain) sequence with its context. These data are taken from a study of blood T cell repertoires in COVID-19. Turning to the study itself: The analysed material was cDNA or gDNA that came from T cells, B-cell-depleted T cells, or PBMCs.

The CDR3 is 15 residues long. CDR1 SGHVS and CDR2 FQNEAQ come from the germline V gene. With 1 base clipped from V and 5 bases from J, the junction kept 5 bases outside the gene matches. In the authors' methods: How many nucleated cells were present was estimated from reference gene primer amplification. Assay used: immunoSEQ multiplex PCR; TCRdb lists only in-frame clones, some missing. The DNA was the basis for D and trimming; V, J and clone size are from that table. The sample lists 250,000 to 300,000 clones, 80% to 90% occurring once. The chain employs TRBV7-8 and TRBJ1-5; 7 bases are a match to TRBD1. The clonotype was recovered from a woman aged 45-65 years who had been exposed to COVID-19. Input material: PBMCs or T cells enriched from blood (not recorded which). The CDR3 spells CASSLDGDSYQPQHF. The CDR3, as DNA: TGTGCCAGCAGCTTAGATGGGGACAGCTATCAGCCCCAGCATTTT. The entire variable domain, with the rest obtained from reference TRBV7-8 and TRBJ1-5, is as follows: GAGVSQSPRYKVAKRGQDVALRCDPISGHVSLFWYQQALGQGPEFLTYFQNEAQLDKSGLPSDRFFAERPEGSVSTLKIQRTQQEDSAVYLCASSLDGDSYQPQHFGDGTRLSIL.